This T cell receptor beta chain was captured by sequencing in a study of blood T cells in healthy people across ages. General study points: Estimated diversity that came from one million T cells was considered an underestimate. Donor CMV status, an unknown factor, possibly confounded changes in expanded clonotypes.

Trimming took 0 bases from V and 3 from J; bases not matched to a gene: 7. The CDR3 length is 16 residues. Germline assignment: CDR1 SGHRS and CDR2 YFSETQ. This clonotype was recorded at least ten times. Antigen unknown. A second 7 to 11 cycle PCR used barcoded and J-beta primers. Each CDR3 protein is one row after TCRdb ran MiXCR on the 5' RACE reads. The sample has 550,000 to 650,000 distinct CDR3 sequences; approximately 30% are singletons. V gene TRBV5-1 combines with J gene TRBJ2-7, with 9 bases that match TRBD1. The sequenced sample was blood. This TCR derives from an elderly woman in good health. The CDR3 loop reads CASSLAALDRGYEQYF. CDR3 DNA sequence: TGCGCCAGCAGCTTGGCCGCCCTGGACAGGGGCTACGAGCAGTACTTC.